This T cell receptor beta chain came from a study of T cell repertoires in cytomegalovirus infection. The wider study: HLA-C-restricted CMV epitopes, recently identified, and well-studied HLA-B-restricted ones were used by the study. Study-level results: Ex vivo responses were dominated by HLA-C-restricted CMV-specific TCR beta clonotypes. Accumulated public TCR beta family frequency recognized individuals carrying CMV together with the relevant HLA.

This CDR3 has 12 residues. Germline V gene lookup returns CDR1 MGHRA and CDR2 YSYEKL. The V end was cut by 0 bases, the J end by 9 bases, with 8 bases between. On this clonotype itself: Its cognate antigen is unknown.

In TCRdb, the reads were re-called with MiXCR into one record per CDR3 protein. The sample lists 900,000 to 950,000 distinct CDR3 sequences, about a third occurring once. The chain recombines TRBV4-1 with TRBJ1-1; unclear D gene. The material sequenced was cultured CD8+ T cells from PBMCs, taken from culture after CMV antigen stimulation. This TCR was sampled from a human donor in good health (CMV status not recorded). Some clones in this sample may be carry-over from other donors' samples. The DNA for the CDR3 is TGCGCCAGCAGCCAAGACGAAAGGAAAGCTTTCTTT. This sequence encodes CASSQDERKAFF.